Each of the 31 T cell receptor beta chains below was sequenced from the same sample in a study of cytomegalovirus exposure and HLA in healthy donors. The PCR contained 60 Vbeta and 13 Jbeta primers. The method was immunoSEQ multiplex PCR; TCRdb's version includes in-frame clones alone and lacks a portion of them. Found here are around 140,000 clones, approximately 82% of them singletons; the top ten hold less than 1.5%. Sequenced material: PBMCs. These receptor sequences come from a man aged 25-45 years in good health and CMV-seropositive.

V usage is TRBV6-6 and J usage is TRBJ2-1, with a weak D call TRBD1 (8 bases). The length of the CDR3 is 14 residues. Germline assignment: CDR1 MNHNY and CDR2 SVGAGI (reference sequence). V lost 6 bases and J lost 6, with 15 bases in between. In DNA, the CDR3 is TGTGCCAGCAGCCCACAGGGGGGGACCAATGAGCAGTTCTTC. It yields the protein CASSPQGGTNEQFF.

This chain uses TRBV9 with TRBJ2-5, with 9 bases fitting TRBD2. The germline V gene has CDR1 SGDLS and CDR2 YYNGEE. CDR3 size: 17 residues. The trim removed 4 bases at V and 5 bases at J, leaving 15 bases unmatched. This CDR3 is CASSPRGGSGSWETQYF. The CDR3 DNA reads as TGTGCCAGCAGCCCCCGAGGGGGTAGCGGGAGTTGGGAGACCCAGTACTTC. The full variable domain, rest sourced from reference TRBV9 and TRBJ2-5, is DSGVTQTPKHLITATGQRVTLRCSPRSGDLSVYWYQQSLDQGLQFLIQYYNGEERAKGNILERFSAQQFPDLHSELNLSSLELGDSALYFCASSPRGGSGSWETQYFGPGTRLLVL.

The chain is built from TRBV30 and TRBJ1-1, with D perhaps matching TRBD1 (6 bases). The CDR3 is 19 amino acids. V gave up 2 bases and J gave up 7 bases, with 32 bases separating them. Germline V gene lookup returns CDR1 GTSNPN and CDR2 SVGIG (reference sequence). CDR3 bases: TGTGCCTGGAGTCGCCCCGGGACAACTTATAGTGAACCGGGATTTGAAGCTTTCTTT. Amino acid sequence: CAWSRPGTTYSEPGFEAFF.

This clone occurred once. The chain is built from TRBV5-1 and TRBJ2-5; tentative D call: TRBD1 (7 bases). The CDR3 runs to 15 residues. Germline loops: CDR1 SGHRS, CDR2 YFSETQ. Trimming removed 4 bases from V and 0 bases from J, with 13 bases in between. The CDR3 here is CASSPGGTDQETQYF. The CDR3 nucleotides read TGCGCCAGCAGCCCCGGAGGGACAGACCAAGAGACCCAGTACTTC.

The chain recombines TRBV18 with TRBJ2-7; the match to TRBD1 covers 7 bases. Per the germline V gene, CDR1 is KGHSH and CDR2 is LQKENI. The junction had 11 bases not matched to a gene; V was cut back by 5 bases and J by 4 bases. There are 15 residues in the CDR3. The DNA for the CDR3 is TGTGCCAGCTCAGAGTCAGGGACAGTGATATACGAGCAGTACTTC. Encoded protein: CASSESGTVIYEQYF. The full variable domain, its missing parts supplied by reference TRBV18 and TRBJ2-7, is NAGVMQNPRHLVRRRGQEARLRCSPMKGHSHVYWYRQLPEEGLKFMVYLQKENIIDESGMPKERFSAEFPKEGPSILRIQQVVRGDSAAYFCASSESGTVIYEQYFGPGTRLTVT.

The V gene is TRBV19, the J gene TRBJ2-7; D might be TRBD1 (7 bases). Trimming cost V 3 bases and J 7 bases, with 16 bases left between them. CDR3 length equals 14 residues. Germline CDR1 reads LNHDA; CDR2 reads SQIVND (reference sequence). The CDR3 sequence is CASSIGGGEGEQYF. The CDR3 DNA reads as TGTGCCAGTAGTATCGGAGGGGGCGAGGGGGAGCAGTACTTC.

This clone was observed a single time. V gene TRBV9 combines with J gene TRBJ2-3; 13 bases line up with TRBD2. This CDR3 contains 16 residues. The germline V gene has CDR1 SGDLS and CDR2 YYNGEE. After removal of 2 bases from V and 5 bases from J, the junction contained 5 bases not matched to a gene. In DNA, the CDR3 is TGTGCCAGCAGCGTCGGACTAGCGGGGGCCAGAGATACGCAGTATTTT. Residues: CASSVGLAGARDTQYF.

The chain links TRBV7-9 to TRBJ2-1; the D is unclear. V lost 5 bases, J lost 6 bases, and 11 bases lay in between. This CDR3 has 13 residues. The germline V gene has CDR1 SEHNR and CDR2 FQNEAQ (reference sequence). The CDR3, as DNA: TGTGCCAGCAGCCGCCCTTCGGGCAATGAGCAGTTCTTC. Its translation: CASSRPSGNEQFF.

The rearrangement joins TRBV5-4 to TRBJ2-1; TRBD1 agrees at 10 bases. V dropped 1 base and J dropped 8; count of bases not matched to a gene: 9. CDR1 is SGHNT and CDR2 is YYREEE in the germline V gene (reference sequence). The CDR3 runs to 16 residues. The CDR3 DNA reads TGTGCCAGCAGCTTGCGGTTGGGACAGGGGAGTGATGAGCAGTTCTTC. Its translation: CASSLRLGQGSDEQFF.

This CDR3 is CASSHERGGPTYEQYF. In nucleotides, the CDR3 is TGCGCCAGCAGCCACGAACGGGGGGGTCCCACCTACGAGCAGTACTTC. This sequence joins TRBV4-1 and TRBJ2-7; 8 nucleotides match TRBD2. Germline V gene lookup returns CDR1 MGHRA and CDR2 YSYEKL. V was pared by 3 bases and J by 2 bases, with 9 bases of the junction left unmatched. This CDR3 comprises 16 residues.

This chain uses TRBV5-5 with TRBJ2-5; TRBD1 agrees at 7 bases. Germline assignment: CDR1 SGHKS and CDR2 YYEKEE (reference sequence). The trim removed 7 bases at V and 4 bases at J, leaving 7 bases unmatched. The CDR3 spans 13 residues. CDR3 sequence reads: CASSLTGSETQYF. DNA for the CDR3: TGTGCCAGCTCTTTGACAGGGTCAGAGACCCAGTACTTC. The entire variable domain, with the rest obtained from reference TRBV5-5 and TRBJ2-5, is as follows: DAGVTQSPTHLIKTRGQQVTLRCSPISGHKSVSWYQQVLGQGPQFIFQYYEKEERGRGNFPDRFSARQFPNYSSELNVNALLLGDSALYLCASSLTGSETQYFGPGTRLLVL.

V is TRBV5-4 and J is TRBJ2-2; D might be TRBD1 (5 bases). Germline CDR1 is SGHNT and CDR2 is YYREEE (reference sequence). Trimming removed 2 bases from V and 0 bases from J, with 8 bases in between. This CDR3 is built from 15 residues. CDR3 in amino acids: CASSFLTANTGELFF. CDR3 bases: TGTGCCAGCAGCTTTTTGACAGCGAACACCGGGGAGCTGTTTTTT.

The CDR3 DNA is TGCGCCAGCAGCTTTACAGGGGGCGCTTCCTACGAGCAGTACTTC. This gives the protein CASSFTGGASYEQYF. V usage is TRBV5-1 and J usage is TRBJ2-7; 9 nucleotides match TRBD1. Germline trimming cut 2 bases from V and 1 base from J; bases unmatched to any gene: 4. CDR3 length: 15 residues. Germline CDR1 SGHRS, CDR2 YFSETQ.

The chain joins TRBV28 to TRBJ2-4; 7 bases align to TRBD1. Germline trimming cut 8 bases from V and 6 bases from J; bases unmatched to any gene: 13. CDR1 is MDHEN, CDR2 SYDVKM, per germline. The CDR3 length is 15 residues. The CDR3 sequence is CASVKGAKGLNIQYF. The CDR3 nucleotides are TGTGCCAGCGTAAAGGGGGCGAAGGGCCTAAACATTCAGTACTTC.

In DNA, the CDR3 is TGTGCCAGCATGGGACAGCTGAACACTGAAGCTTTCTTT. This encodes CASMGQLNTEAFF. This sequence joins TRBV25-1 and TRBJ1-1; 7 positions match TRBD1. Germline CDR1 MGHDK, CDR2 SYGVNS. This CDR3 region has 13 residues. Trimming removed 7 bases from V and 0 bases from J; junction bases left unmatched: 2.

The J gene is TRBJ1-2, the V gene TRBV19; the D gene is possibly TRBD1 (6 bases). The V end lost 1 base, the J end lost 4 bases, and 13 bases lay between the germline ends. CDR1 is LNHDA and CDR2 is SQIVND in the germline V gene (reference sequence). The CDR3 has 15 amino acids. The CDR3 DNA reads TGTGCCAGTAGTATAGGGACGGGGACATCCTATGGCTACACCTTC. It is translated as CASSIGTGTSYGYTF. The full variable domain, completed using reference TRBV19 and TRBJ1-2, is DGGITQSPKYLFRKEGQNVTLSCEQNLNHDAMYWYRQDPGQGLRLIYYSQIVNDFQKGDIAEGYSVSREKKESFPLTVTSAQKNPTAFYLCASSIGTGTSYGYTFGSGTRLTVV.

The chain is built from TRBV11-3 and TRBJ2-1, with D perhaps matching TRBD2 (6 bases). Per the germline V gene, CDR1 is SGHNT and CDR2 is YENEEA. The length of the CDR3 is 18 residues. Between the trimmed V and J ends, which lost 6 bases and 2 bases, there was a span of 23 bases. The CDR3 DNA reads TGTGCCAGCAGTGAATTTTTTATTTCCGGGACTCCCTACAATGAGCAGTTCTTC. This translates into CASSEFFISGTPYNEQFF. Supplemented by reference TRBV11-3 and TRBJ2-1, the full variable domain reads EAGVVQSPRYKIIEKKQPVAFWCNPISGHNTLYWYLQNLGQGPELLIRYENEEAVDDSQLPKDRFSAERLKGVDSTLKIQPAELGDSAVYLCASSEFFISGTPYNEQFFGPGTRLTVL.

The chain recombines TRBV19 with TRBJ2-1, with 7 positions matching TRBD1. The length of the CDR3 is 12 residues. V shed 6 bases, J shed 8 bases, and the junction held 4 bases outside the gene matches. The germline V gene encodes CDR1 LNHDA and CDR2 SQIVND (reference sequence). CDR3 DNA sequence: TGTGCCAGTAGCAGAACAGGGGATGAGCAGTTCTTC. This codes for CASSRTGDEQFF.

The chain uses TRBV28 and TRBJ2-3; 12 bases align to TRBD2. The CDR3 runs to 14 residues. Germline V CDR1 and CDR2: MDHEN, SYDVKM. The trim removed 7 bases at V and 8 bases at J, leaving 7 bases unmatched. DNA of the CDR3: TGTGCCAGCACATCCCCTAGCGGGGGGGCTACGCAGTATTTT. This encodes CASTSPSGGATQYF.

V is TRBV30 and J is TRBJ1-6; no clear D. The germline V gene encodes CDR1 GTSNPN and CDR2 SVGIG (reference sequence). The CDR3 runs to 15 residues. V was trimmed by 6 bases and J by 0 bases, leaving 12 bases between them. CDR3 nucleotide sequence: TGTGCCTGCTCGTTACAGAGCTCCTATAATTCACCCCTCCACTTT. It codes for CACSLQSSYNSPLHF.

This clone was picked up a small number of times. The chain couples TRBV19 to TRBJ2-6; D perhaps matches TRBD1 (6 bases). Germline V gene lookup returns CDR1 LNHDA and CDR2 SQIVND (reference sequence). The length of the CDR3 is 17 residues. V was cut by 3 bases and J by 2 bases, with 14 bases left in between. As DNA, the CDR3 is TGTGCCAGTAGTATTGTCAGGGGATCTACTGGGGCCAACGTCCTGACTTTC. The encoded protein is CASSIVRGSTGANVLTF.

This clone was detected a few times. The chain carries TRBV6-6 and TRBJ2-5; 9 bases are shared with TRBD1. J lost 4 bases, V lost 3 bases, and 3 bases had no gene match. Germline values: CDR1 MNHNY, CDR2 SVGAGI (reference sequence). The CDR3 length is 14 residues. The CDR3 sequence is CASSYTGGTETQYF. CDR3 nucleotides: TGTGCCAGCAGTTATACAGGGGGCACAGAGACCCAGTACTTC.

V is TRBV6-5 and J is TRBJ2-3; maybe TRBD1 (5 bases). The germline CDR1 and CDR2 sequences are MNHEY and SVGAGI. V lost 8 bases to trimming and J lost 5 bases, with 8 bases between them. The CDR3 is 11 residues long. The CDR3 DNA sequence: TGTGCCAGCGGGGCGAAAGATACGCAGTATTTT. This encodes CASGAKDTQYF.

In DNA, the CDR3 is TGTGCCAGCAGCGCCGGATTAGGCGCGGGGGACGATGGAAGTGAGCAGTTCTTC. Translation: CASSAGLGAGDDGSEQFF. The V gene is TRBV7-3, the J gene TRBJ2-1, with 7 bases fitting TRBD2. Trimming cost V 5 bases and J 9 bases; bases outside gene matches: 22. The CDR3 totals 18 residues. Germline-derived CDR1 and CDR2 are SGHTA and FQGTGA.

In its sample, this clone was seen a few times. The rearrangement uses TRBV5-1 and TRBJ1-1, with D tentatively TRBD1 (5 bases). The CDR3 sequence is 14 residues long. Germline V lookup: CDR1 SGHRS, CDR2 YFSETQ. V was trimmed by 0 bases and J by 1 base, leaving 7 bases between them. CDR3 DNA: TGCGCCAGCAGCTTGGTAACAGGGAACACTGAAGCTTTCTTT. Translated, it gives CASSLVTGNTEAFF. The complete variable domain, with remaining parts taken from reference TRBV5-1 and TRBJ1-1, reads KAGVTQTPRYLIKTRGQQVTLSCSPISGHRSVSWYQQTPGQGLQFLFEYFSETQRNKGNFPGRFSGRQFSNSRSEMNVSTLELGDSALYLCASSLVTGNTEAFFGQGTRLTVV.

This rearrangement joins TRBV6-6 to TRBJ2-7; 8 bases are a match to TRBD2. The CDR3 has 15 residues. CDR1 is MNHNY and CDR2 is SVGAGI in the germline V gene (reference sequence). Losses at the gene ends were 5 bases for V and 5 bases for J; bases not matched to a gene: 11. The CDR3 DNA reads TGTGCCAGCAGTGGATATCCGGGACTAGTGGACGAGCAGTACTTC. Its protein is CASSGYPGLVDEQYF.

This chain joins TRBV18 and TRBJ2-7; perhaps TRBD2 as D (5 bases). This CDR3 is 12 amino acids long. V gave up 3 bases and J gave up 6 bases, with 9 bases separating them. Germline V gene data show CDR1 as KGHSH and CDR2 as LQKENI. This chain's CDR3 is CASSPSTSEQYF. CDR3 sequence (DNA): TGTGCCAGCTCACCCTCAACTAGCGAGCAGTACTTC.

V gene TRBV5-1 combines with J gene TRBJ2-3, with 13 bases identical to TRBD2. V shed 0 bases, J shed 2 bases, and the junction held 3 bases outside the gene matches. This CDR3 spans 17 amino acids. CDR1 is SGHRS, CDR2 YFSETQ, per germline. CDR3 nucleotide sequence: TGCGCCAGCAGCTTGGGGACTAGCGGGGGCCTCACAGATACGCAGTATTTT. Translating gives CASSLGTSGGLTDTQYF.

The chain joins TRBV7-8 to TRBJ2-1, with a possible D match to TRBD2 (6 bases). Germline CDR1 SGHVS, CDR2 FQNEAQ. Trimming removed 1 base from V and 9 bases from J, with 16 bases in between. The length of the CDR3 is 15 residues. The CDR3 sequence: CASSLDRIAAVEQFF. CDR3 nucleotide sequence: TGTGCCAGCAGCTTAGACAGGATAGCGGCTGTTGAGCAGTTCTTC. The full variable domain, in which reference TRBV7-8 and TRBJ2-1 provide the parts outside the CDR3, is GAGVSQSPRYKVAKRGQDVALRCDPISGHVSLFWYQQALGQGPEFLTYFQNEAQLDKSGLPSDRFFAERPEGSVSTLKIQRTQQEDSAVYLCASSLDRIAAVEQFFGPGTRLTVL.

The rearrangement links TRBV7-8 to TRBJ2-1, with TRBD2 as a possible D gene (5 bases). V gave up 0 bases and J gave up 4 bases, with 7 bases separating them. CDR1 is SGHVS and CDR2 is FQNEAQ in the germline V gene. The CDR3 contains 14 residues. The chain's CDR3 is CASSLAGRYNEQFF. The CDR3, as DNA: TGTGCCAGCAGCTTAGCGGGGAGATACAATGAGCAGTTCTTC.

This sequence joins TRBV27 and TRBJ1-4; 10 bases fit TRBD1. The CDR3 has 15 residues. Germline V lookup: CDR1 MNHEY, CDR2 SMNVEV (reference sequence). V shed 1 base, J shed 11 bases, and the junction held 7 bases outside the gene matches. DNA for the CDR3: TGTGCCAGCAGTTTATTACGGGACAGGGGTGGCAAACTGTTTTTT. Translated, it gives CASSLLRDRGGKLFF.